The rows below give T cell receptor beta chains drawn from one sample of a study of blood T cell repertoires in COVID-19. Clones were sequenced by immunoSEQ multiplex PCR, and TCRdb holds only the in-frame ones, with some missing. The top ten clones hold around 1.6% of a sample with hundreds of thousands of clones, around 87% of them seen once. Material for sequencing was PBMCs or T cells enriched from blood (not recorded which). Receptors originate from a woman aged 45-65 years who had recovered from COVID-19. Each CDR3 is given with its conserved first and last residue. A D gene is named only where the DNA matches it firmly. Clone sizes are given selectively: once, few, many, or a class where the clone is expanded.

v_gene	abundance	j_gene	d_gene	CDR3nt	CDR3aa
TRBV7-6	.	TRBJ1-5	TRBD1	TGTGCCAGCAGCCCTCGACGTCCTGCGTCGACAGGGTCCGGATATAGCAATCAGCCCCAGCATTTT	CASSPRRPASTGSGYSNQPQHF
TRBV19	.	TRBJ1-1	.	TGTGCCAGTAGTATTCAAGACAGGCAGAACACTGAAGCTTTCTTT	CASSIQDRQNTEAFF
TRBV2	.	TRBJ2-5	.	TGTGCCAGCATCTTGACTCCTCAAGAGACCCAGTACTTC	CASILTPQETQYF
TRBV5-1	.	TRBJ2-4	.	TGCGCCAGCAGCGTGGACTATTGGGCCAAAAACATTCAGTACTTC	CASSVDYWAKNIQYF
TRBV9	.	TRBJ2-3	.	TGTGCCAGCAGCGAAGGAGGGCCGAGTGGAATAATGAATACGCAGTATTTT	CASSEGGPSGIMNTQYF
TRBV19	.	TRBJ2-3	TRBD2	TGTGCCAGTAGCCGACTAGCGGGGAGCACAGATACGCAGTATTTT	CASSRLAGSTDTQYF
TRBV4-1	.	TRBJ1-2	TRBD1	TGCGCCAGCAGCGAGTCCGCGGCCTCACCAGGGGGAGGCTACACCTTC	CASSESAASPGGGYTF
TRBV6-2/TRBV6-3	once	TRBJ2-7	.	TGTGCCAGCAGCGACCCCCCCGGGGGATCCTACGAGCAGTACTTC	CASSDPPGGSYEQYF
TRBV5-6	.	TRBJ2-1	TRBD2	TGTGCCAGCAGCTGGACTCAAGCGGGATCCAATGAGCAGTTCTTC	CASSWTQAGSNEQFF
TRBV13	once	TRBJ1-1	.	TGTGCCAGCAGCTTAGGTGCGGCTTTCTTT	CASSLGAAFF
TRBV24-1	.	TRBJ2-1	TRBD1	TGTGCCACCAGTGACCCGGGACAGGGAGGCGTGCATGAGCAGTTCTTC	CATSDPGQGGVHEQFF
TRBV11-2	.	TRBJ1-4	.	TGTGCCAGCAGCTTCGGTCGGTATGAAAAACTGTTTTTT	CASSFGRYEKLFF
TRBV7-9	few	TRBJ1-2	.	TGTGCCAGCAGCCCACCCGGGGGTCCGTTTTCTGGCTACACCTTC	CASSPPGGPFSGYTF
TRBV15	.	TRBJ1-2	.	TGTGCCACCAGCAGAGATCTGGGCCACTTGGGCTACACCTTC	CATSRDLGHLGYTF
TRBV19	.	TRBJ1-5	.	TGTGCCAGTAGACCCGGCCCCAGGGGCGATCAGCCCCAGCATTTT	CASRPGPRGDQPQHF
TRBV5-1	once	TRBJ1-1	TRBD1	TGCGCCAGCAGCCGGTGGGACAGGGGGGTTTACGAAGCTTTCTTT	CASSRWDRGVYEAFF